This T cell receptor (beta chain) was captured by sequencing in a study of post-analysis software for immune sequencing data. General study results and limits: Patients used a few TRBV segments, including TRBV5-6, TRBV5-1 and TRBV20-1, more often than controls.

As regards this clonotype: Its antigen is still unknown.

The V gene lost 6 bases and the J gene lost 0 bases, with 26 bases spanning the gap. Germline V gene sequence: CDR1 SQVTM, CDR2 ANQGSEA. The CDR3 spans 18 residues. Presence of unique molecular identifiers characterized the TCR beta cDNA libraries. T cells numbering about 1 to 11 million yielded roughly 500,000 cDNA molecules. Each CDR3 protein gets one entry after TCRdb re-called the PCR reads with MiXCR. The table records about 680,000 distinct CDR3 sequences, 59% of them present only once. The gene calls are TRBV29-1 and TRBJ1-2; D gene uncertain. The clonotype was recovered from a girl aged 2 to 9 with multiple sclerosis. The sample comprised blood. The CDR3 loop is CSVRLDGPQRLANYGYTF. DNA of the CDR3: TGCAGCGTCCGGCTGGACGGCCCTCAGAGGTTGGCTAACTATGGCTACACCTTC.